The clone carrying this TCR beta chain was found a few times. The data stem from a study of low-dose radiotherapy and immunotherapy resistance in tumors. The sample's time point: before trial treatment. cDNA synthesis used a TRAV/TRBV-specific primer set for both chains. It was with a constant-region primer and a V-primer adapter that TCRs were amplified over approximately 18 PCR cycles. TCRdb ran MiXCR on the reads and lists one entry per CDR3 protein. The table lists approximately 90,000 distinct CDR3 sequences, 15% to 20% of them singletons, with about 2.5% in the top ten. This CDR3 is built from 14 residues. Germline CDR1 and CDR2: SNHLY and FYNNEI. The germline V and J ends were trimmed by 6 bases and 8 bases, with 16 bases remaining between them.

The chain combines TRBV2 with TRBJ1-4; D might be TRBD1 (6 bases). The source is a male donor with prostate cancer. The source was PBMCs, collected before treatment. CDR3 region: CASRYRDTGEKLFF. In DNA, the CDR3 is TGTGCCAGCAGATACCGGGACACAGGCGAAAAACTGTTTTTT.